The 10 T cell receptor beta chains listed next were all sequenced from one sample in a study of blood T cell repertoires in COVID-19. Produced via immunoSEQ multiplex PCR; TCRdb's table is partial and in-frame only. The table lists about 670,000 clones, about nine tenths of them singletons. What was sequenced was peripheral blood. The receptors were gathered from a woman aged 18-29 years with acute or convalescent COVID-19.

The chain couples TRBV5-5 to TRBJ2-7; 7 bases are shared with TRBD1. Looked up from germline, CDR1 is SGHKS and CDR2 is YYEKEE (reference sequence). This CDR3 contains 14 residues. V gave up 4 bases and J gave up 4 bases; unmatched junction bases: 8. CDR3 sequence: CASSDQGQLYEQYF. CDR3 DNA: TGTGCCAGCAGCGACCAGGGACAGCTATACGAGCAGTACTTC.

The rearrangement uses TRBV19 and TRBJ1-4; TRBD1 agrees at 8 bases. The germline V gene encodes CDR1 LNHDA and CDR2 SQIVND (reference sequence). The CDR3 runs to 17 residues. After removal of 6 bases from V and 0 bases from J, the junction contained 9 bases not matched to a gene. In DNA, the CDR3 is TGTGCCAGTAGAAGGGACAGGTCTTACTCAACTAATGAAAAACTGTTTTTT. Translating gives CASRRDRSYSTNEKLFF. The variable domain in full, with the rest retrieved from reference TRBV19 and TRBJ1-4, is DGGITQSPKYLFRKEGQNVTLSCEQNLNHDAMYWYRQDPGQGLRLIYYSQIVNDFQKGDIAEGYSVSREKKESFPLTVTSAQKNPTAFYLCASRRDRSYSTNEKLFFGSGTQLSVL.

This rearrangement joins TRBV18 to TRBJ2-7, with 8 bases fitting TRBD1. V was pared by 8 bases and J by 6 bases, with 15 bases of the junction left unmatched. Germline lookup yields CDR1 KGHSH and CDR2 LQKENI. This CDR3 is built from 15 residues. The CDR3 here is CASRATTGVVGEQYF. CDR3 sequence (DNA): TGTGCCAGCCGAGCTACGACAGGGGTTGTGGGCGAGCAGTACTTC.

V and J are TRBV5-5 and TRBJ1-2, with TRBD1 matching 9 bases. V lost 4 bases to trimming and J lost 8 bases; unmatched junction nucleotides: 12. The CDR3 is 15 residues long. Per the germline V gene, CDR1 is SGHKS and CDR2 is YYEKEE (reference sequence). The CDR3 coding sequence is TGTGCCAGCAGCCGGGACCGGGACAGGGCCTTCGGCTACACCTTC. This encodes CASSRDRDRAFGYTF.

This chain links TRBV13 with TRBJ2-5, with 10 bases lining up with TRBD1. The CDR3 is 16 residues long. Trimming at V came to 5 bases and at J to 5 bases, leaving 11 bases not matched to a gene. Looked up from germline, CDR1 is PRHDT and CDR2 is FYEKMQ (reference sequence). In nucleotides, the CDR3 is TGTGCCAGCAGCCTGGGGCGGGGGACAGGGGAGGAGACCCAGTACTTC. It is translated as CASSLGRGTGEETQYF.

The CDR3 sequence is CASSPESVGYEQYF. CDR3 sequence (DNA): TGCGCCAGCAGCCCCGAGAGCGTCGGCTACGAGCAGTACTTC. The rearrangement joins TRBV5-1 to TRBJ2-7; no firm D call. The CDR3 sequence is 14 residues long. V was cut by 4 bases and J by 3 bases, with 14 bases left in between. In germline, CDR1 is SGHRS, CDR2 YFSETQ. The variable domain in full, with the rest retrieved from reference TRBV5-1 and TRBJ2-7, is KAGVTQTPRYLIKTRGQQVTLSCSPISGHRSVSWYQQTPGQGLQFLFEYFSETQRNKGNFPGRFSGRQFSNSRSEMNVSTLELGDSALYLCASSPESVGYEQYFGPGTRLTVT.

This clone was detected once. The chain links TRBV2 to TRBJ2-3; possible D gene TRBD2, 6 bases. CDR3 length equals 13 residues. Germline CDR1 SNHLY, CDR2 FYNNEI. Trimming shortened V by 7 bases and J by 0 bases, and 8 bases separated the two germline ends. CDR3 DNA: TGTGCCAGCATTAGCGGAAGCACAGATACGCAGTATTTT. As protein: CASISGSTDTQYF. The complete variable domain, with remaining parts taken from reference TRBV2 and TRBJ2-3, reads EPEVTQTPSHQVTQMGQEVILRCVPISNHLYFYWYRQILGQKVEFLVSFYNNEISEKSEIFDDQFSVERPDGSNFTLKIRSTKLEDSAMYFCASISGSTDTQYFGPGTRLTVL.

This chain's CDR3 is CATSGTSGGAYNEQFF. The DNA for the CDR3 is TGTGCCACCAGTGGGACTAGCGGGGGGGCCTACAATGAGCAGTTCTTC. The chain employs TRBV24-1 and TRBJ2-1; 15 nucleotides line up with TRBD2. Trimming at V came to 5 bases and at J to 2 bases, leaving 0 bases not matched to a gene. This CDR3 is 16 amino acids long. The germline V gene encodes CDR1 KGHDR and CDR2 SFDVKD.

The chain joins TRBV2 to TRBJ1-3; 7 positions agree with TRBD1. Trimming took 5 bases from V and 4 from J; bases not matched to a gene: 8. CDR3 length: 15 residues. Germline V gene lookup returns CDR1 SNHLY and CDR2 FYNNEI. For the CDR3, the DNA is TGTGCCAGCAGTTCCACAGGGGCGGTGGGAAACACCATATATTTT. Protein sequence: CASSSTGAVGNTIYF.

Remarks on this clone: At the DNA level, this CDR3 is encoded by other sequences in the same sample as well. CDR3 residues: CASSPRQGAYEQYF. CDR3 nucleotide sequence: TGTGCCAGCAGCCCCAGGCAGGGGGCCTACGAGCAGTACTTC. V gene TRBV9 combines with J gene TRBJ2-7; 7 bases are shared with TRBD1. J lost 2 bases, V lost 4 bases, and 6 bases had no gene match. Germline V gene data show CDR1 as SGDLS and CDR2 as YYNGEE. This CDR3 is 14 amino acids long. The full variable domain, with the rest looked up from reference TRBV9 and TRBJ2-7, is DSGVTQTPKHLITATGQRVTLRCSPRSGDLSVYWYQQSLDQGLQFLIQYYNGEERAKGNILERFSAQQFPDLHSELNLSSLELGDSALYFCASSPRQGAYEQYFGPGTRLTVT.